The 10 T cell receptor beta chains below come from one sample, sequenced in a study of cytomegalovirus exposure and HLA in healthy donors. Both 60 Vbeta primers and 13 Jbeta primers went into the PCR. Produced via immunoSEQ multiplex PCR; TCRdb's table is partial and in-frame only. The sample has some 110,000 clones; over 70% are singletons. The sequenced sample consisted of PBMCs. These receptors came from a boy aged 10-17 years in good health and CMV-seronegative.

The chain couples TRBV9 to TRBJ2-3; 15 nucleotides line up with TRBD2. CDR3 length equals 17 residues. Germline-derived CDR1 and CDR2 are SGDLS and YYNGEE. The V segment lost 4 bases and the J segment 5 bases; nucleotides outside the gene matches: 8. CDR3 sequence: CASSSGLAGGPGDTQYF. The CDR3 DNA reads TGTGCCAGCAGCTCAGGACTAGCGGGGGGGCCGGGAGATACGCAGTATTTT.

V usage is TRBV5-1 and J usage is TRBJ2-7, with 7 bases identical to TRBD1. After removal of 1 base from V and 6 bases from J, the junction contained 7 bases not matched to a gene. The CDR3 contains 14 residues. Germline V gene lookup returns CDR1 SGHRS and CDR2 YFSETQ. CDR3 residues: CASSLTGEGREQYF. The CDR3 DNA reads TGCGCCAGCAGCTTGACAGGGGAAGGTCGCGAGCAGTACTTC.

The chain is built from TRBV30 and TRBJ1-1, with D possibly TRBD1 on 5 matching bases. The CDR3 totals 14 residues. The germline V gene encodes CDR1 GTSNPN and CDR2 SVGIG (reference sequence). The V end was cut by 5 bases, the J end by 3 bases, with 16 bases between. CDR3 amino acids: CAWGGESGYTEAFF. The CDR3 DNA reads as TGTGCCTGGGGAGGGGAGTCCGGGTACACTGAAGCTTTCTTT.

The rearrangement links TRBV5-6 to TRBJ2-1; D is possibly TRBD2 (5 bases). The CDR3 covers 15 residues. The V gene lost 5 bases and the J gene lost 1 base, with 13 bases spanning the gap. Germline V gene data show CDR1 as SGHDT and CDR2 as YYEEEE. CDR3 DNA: TGTGCCAGCAGGGAGGTAGCCAAGTCCTACAATGAGCAGTTCTTC. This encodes CASREVAKSYNEQFF.

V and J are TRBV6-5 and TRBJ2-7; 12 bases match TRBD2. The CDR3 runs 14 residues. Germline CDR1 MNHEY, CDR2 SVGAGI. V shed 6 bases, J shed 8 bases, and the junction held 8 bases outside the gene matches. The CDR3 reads CASSPTSGGPKQYF. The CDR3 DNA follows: TGTGCCAGCAGCCCGACTAGCGGGGGACCGAAGCAGTACTTC.

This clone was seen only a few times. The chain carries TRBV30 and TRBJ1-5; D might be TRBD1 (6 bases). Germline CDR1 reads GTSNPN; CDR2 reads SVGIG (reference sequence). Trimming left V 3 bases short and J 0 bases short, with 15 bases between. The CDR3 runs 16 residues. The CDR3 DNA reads TGTGCCTGGAGGGGTGGGGCAGGGGATAGCAATCAGCCCCAGCATTTT. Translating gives CAWRGGAGDSNQPQHF.

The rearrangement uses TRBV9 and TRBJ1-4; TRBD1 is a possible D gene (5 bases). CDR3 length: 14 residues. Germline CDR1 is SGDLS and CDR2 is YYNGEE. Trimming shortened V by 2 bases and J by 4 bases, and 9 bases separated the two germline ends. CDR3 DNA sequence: TGTGCCAGCAGCGTGGGGGGAGGTAATGAAAAACTGTTTTTT. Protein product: CASSVGGGNEKLFF.

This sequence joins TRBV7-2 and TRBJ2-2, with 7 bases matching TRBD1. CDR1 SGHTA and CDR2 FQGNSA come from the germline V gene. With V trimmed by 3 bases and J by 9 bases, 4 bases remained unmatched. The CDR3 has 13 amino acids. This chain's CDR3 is CASSLETGRELFF. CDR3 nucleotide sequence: TGTGCCAGCAGCTTGGAGACAGGGCGGGAGCTGTTTTTT.

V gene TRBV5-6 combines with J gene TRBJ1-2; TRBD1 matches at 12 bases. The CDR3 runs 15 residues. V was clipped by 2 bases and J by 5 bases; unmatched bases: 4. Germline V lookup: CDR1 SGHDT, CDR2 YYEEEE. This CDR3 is CASSFGTGGAYGYTF. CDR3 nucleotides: TGTGCCAGCAGCTTTGGGACAGGGGGCGCATATGGCTACACCTTC. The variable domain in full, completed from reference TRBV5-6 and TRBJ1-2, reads DAGVTQSPTHLIKTRGQQVTLRCSPKSGHDTVSWYQQALGQGPQFIFQYYEEEERQRGNFPDRFSGHQFPNYSSELNVNALLLGDSALYLCASSFGTGGAYGYTFGSGTRLTVV.

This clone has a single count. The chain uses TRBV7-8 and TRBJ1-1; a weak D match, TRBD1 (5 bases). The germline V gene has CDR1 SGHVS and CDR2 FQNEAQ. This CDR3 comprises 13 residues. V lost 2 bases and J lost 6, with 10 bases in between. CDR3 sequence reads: CASSLRQLAEAFF. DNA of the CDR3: TGTGCCAGCAGCTTAAGACAGCTCGCTGAAGCTTTCTTT.